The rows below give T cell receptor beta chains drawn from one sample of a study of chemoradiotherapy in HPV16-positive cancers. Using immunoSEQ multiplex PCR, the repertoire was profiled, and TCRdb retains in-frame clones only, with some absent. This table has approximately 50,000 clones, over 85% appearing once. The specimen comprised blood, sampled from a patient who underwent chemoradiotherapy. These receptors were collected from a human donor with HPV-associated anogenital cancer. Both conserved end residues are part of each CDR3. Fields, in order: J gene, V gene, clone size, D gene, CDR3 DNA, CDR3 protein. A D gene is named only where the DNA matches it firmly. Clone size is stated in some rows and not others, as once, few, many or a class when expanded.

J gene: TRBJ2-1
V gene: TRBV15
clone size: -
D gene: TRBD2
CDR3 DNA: TGTGCCACCAGCAGCCTGCGGGGGTCCTACAATGAGCAGTTCTTC
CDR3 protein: CATSSLRGSYNEQFF

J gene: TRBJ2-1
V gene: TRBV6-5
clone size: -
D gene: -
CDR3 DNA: TGTGCCAGCAGTTACTCGGAGAGGGTCTACAATGAGCAGTTCTTC
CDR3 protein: CASSYSERVYNEQFF

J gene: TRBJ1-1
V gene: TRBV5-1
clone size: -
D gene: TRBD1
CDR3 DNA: TGCGCCAGCAGCCAGGAATTACAGGGGACGAACACTGAAGCTTTCTTT
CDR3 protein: CASSQELQGTNTEAFF

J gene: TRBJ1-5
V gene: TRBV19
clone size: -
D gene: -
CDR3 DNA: TGTGCCAGTAGTTCCCCAGGGGATAGCAATCAGCCCCAGCATTTT
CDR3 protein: CASSSPGDSNQPQHF

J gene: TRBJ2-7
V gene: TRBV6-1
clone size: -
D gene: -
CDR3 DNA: TGTGCCAGCAGTGCGGACAGTGCCGAGCAGTACTTC
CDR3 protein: CASSADSAEQYF

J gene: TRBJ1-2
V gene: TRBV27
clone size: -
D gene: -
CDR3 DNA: TGTGCCAGCAGTCCGAGTAACTATGGCTACACCTTC
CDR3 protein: CASSPSNYGYTF

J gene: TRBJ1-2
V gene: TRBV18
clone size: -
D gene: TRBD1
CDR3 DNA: TGTGCCAGCTCACCAGACAGGGAGTATGGCTACACCTTC
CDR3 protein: CASSPDREYGYTF

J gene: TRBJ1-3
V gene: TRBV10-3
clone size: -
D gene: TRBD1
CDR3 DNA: TGTGCCATCAGTGAGCCCTACAGGGGGTTT
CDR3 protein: CAISEPYRGF

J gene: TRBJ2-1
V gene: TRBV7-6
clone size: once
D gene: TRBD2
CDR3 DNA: TGTGCCAGCAGCTTAGGGGCTCAGCGGGGGGGATACAATGAGCAGTTCTTC
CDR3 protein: CASSLGAQRGGYNEQFF

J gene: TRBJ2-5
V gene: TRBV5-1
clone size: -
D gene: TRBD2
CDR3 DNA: TGCGCCAGCAGCTTGTCCCTAGCGGGGCAAGAGACCCAGTACTTC
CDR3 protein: CASSLSLAGQETQYF

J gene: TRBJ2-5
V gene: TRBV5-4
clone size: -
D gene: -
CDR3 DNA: TGTGCCAGCAGCTTGGTTCAGGGACGGGCTGAGACCCAGTACTTC
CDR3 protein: CASSLVQGRAETQYF

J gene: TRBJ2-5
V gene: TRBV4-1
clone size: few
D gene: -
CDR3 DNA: TGCGCCAGCAGCCGCCAAGAGACCCAGTACTTC
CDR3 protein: CASSRQETQYF

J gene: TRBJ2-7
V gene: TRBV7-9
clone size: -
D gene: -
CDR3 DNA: TGTGCCAGCAGCTTAGATCTGGGAGAGCAGTACTTC
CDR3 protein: CASSLDLGEQYF

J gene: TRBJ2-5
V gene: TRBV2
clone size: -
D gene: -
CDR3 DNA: TGTGCCAGCAGCCCCCAAGAGACCCAGTACTTC
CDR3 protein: CASSPQETQYF

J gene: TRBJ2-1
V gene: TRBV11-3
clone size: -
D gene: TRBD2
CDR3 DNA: TGTGCCAGCAGCTTAGATGGACTAGCGGGAGTGAGTGAGCAGTTCTTC
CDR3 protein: CASSLDGLAGVSEQFF

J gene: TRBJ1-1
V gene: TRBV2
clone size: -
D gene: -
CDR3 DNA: TGTGCCAGCACGGAGGGGGGGAGGACTGAAGCTTTCTTT
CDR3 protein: CASTEGGRTEAFF

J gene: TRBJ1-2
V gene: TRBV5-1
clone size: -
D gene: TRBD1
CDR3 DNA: TGCGCCAGCAGCTGGGACAGAGATTCTAACTATGGCTACACCTTC
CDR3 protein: CASSWDRDSNYGYTF

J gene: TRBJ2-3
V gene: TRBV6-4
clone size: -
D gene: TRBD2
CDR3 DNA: TGTGCCAGCAGTGACGAAGCGGGGGGCCTCACAGATACGCAGTATTTT
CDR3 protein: CASSDEAGGLTDTQYF

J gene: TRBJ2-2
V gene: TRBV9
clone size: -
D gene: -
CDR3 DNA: TGTGCCAGCAGCAGCCGGGACCCGAACACCGGGGAGCTGTTTTTT
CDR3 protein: CASSSRDPNTGELFF

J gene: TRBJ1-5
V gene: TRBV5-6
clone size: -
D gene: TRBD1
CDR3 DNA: TGTGCCAGCAGCTTGGGGACAGGTTATAGCAATCAGCCCCAGCATTTT
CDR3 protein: CASSLGTGYSNQPQHF

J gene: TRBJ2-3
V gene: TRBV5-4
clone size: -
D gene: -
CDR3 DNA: TGTGCCAGCAGCTTTCGTGATACGCAGTATTTT
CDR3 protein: CASSFRDTQYF

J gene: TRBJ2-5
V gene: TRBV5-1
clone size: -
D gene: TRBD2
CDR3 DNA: TGCGCCAGCAGCTTGGGGGCCAGCGGGGAAACGGGAGAGACCCAGTACTTC
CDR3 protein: CASSLGASGETGETQYF

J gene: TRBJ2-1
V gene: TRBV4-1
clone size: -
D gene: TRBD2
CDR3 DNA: TGCGCCAGCAGCCAAGGATGGGTAGCGGGAGGGACCGACTACAATGAGCAGTTCTTC
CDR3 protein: CASSQGWVAGGTDYNEQFF

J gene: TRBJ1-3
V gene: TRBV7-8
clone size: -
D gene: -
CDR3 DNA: TGTGCCAGCAGCTCCCTCAGGGACGGCTCTGGAAACACCATATATTTT
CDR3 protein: CASSSLRDGSGNTIYF

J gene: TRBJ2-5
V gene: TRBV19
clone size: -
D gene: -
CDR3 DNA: TGTGCCAGTAGTCGGAGGCACCTTCAAGAGACCCAGTACTTC
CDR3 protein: CASSRRHLQETQYF

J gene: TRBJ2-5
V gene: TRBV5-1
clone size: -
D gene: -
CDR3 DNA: TGCGCCAGCAGCTTGAAGGGGGGAGGGCCGGGAGAGACCCAGTACTTC
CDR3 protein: CASSLKGGGPGETQYF

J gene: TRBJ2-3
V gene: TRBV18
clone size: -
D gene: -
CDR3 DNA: TGTGCCAGCTCACCAGCAGCGGGTTCAGGGCCAGATACGCAGTATTTT
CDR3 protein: CASSPAAGSGPDTQYF

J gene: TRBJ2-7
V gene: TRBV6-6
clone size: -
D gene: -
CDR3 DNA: TGTGCCAGCAGTCCCCCCCCAGGGGCCGAGCAGTACTTC
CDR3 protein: CASSPPPGAEQYF

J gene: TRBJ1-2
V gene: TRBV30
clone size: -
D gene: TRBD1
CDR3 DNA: TGTGCCTGGGCACAGGGGATAGGCTACACCTTC
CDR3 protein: CAWAQGIGYTF

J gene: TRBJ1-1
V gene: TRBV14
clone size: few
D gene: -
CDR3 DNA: TGTGCCAGCAGCCAAGTGCATCCTAAAGGGCAACACACTGAAGCTTTCTTT
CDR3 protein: CASSQVHPKGQHTEAFF

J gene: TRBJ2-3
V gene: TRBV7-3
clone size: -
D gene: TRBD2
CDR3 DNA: TGTGCCAGCAGCGTTTCCGGGACTAGCGGGAGGACATCAGATACGCAGTATTTT
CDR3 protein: CASSVSGTSGRTSDTQYF

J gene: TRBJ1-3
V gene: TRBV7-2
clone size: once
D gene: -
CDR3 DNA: TGTGCCAGCAGCTTCACTCAGGGCTACACCATATATTTT
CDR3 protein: CASSFTQGYTIYF

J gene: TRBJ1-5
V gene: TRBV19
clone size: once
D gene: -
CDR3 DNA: TGTGCCAGTAGTATAGGACAGTCTAGCAATCAGCCCCAGCATTTT
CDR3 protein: CASSIGQSSNQPQHF

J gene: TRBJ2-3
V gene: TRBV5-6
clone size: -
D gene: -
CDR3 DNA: TGTGCCAGCAGCTTGGCACCATCAGATAGGCAGTATTTT
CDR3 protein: CASSLAPSDRQYF

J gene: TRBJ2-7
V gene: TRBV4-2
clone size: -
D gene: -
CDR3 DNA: TGTGCCAGCAGCCAAGAAGGGTACGAGCAGTACTTC
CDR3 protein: CASSQEGYEQYF